The 2 T cell receptor beta chains below were found in one sample sequenced in a study of blood T cell repertoires in COVID-19. The assay was immunoSEQ multiplex PCR, and TCRdb's table has in-frame clones only and misses some. The sample lists over 55,000 clones; roughly 80% were seen once. Sequenced input: PBMCs or T cells enriched from blood (not recorded which). The receptors stem from a woman aged 40-49 years with acute COVID-19.

This clone was counted a few times. The chain employs TRBV27 and TRBJ1-2; 8 bases are a match to TRBD1. Per the germline V gene, CDR1 is MNHEY and CDR2 is SMNVEV (reference sequence). The CDR3 is made up of 16 amino acids. V lost 3 bases to trimming and J lost 6 bases; unmatched junction nucleotides: 12. In nucleotides, the CDR3 is TGTGCCAGCAGTTTCTCGAAGCAGGGGGCCGTGGATGGCTACACCTTC. Protein sequence: CASSFSKQGAVDGYTF.

The genes are TRBV19 and TRBJ1-5; TRBD1 might be the D (6 bases). Germline V gives CDR1 LNHDA, CDR2 SQIVND (reference sequence). This CDR3 has 15 residues. Trimming stripped 7 bases from V and 6 bases from J, with 19 bases between. CDR3 in DNA: TGTGCCAGTAACAATGGACCAGGGGCGGGTCAGCCCCAGCATTTT. Its protein is CASNNGPGAGQPQHF.